This T cell receptor (beta chain) is drawn from a study of control samples from healthy donors and cancer patients. TCRdb's table, derived via immunoSEQ multiplex PCR, lists solely in-frame clones and lacks some. The sample consists of 95,000 to 150,000 clones, about nine tenths of them appearing once. CDR1 is MNHEY, CDR2 SMNVEV, per germline (reference sequence). There are 16 residues in the CDR3. Germline trimming cut 6 bases from V and 9 bases from J; bases unmatched to any gene: 13. V usage is TRBV27 and J usage is TRBJ1-5, with TRBD1 matching 11 bases. The sequencing input was blood. This clonotype was sampled from a woman aged 18-29 years in good health. The CDR3 region has the DNA TGTGCCAGCAGCCTCTCCGGGACAGGGGGGTTGTGGCCCCAGCATTTT. As protein: CASSLSGTGGLWPQHF.